These T cell receptor beta chains were read from a single sample in a study of shared clonotypes between healthy human individuals. The method was immunoSEQ multiplex PCR; TCRdb's version includes in-frame clones alone and lacks a portion of them. The sample includes 2,500,000 or so clones, about 92% of them seen just once. Sequencing was carried out using naive CD4+ T cells sorted from blood. Source of these receptors: a young man in good health. The CDR3 runs from the conserved cysteine through the conserved F or W. A D gene is named only where the DNA matches it firmly. A clone size is listed for some rows: how often the clone was seen (once, few, many), or a class if it is expanded.

abundance	d_gene	j_gene	v_gene	CDR3nt	CDR3aa
NA	NA	TRBJ2-3	TRBV5-1	TGCGCCAGCAGCCAGCCTAGCACAGATACGCAGTATTTT	CASSQPSTDTQYF
NA	NA	TRBJ1-3	TRBV9	TGTGCCAGCAGCGTAGAGGAGATACGGACTTCAGGAAACACCATATATTTT	CASSVEEIRTSGNTIYF
NA	NA	TRBJ2-3	TRBV2	TGTGCCAGCAGTGAGCAGGGTACAGATACGCAGTATTTT	CASSEQGTDTQYF
NA	NA	TRBJ2-1	TRBV29-1	TGCAGCGTTGGGGGAAGCTCCTACAATGAGCAGTTCTTC	CSVGGSSYNEQFF
NA	NA	TRBJ2-3	TRBV7-8	TGTGCCAGCAGCCACGGGGGAGGTGGTGGCACAGATACGCAGTATTTT	CASSHGGGGGTDTQYF
NA	TRBD2	TRBJ2-3	TRBV6-4	TGTGCCAGCAGTGTACTAGCGGGAGGGAGCACAGATACGCAGTATTTT	CASSVLAGGSTDTQYF
NA	NA	TRBJ2-7	TRBV5-1	TGCGCCAGCAGCTTGGCTCCGGGCCCCTACGAGCAGTACTTC	CASSLAPGPYEQYF
NA	NA	TRBJ2-7	TRBV7-2	TGTGCCAGCAGCCCCCCCCCGGGCATCTACGAGCAGTACTTC	CASSPPPGIYEQYF
NA	NA	TRBJ2-1	TRBV11-2	TGTGCCACCAGGTTGGGGGAGGAGCAGTTCTTC	CATRLGEEQFF
NA	NA	TRBJ2-1	TRBV29-1	TGCAGCGTTGGTCGGGACCCGGGTGGTGAGCAGTTCTTC	CSVGRDPGGEQFF
NA	TRBD2	TRBJ2-1	TRBV27	TGTGCCAGCAGTTTGGTGCGGGGGGCCAGGAATGAGCAGTTCTTC	CASSLVRGARNEQFF
NA	NA	TRBJ1-1	TRBV5-6	TGTGCCAGCAGCTTGGACGCAGGCAGGCAGGGTCGCTGGACTGAAGCTTTCTTT	CASSLDAGRQGRWTEAFF
NA	TRBD1	TRBJ2-3	TRBV19	TGTGCCAGTAGTATAATAGGGACAGGGGGGTCAGATACGCAGTATTTT	CASSIIGTGGSDTQYF
NA	TRBD2	TRBJ2-7	TRBV19	TGTGCCAGTAGTATTAGCCTAGCGGAGGAGCAGTACTTC	CASSISLAEEQYF
NA	NA	TRBJ1-4	TRBV4-2	TGTGCCAGCAGCCAGGCAGGACAGAAATCGAATGAAAAACTGTTTTTT	CASSQAGQKSNEKLFF
NA	NA	TRBJ1-1	TRBV7-2	TGTGCCAGCAGCTTAGACGGGGTGACTGAAGCTTTCTTT	CASSLDGVTEAFF
NA	NA	TRBJ1-1	TRBV18	TGTGCCAGCTCACCCGGCGTCGGGGCCACTGAAGCTTTCTTT	CASSPGVGATEAFF
NA	NA	TRBJ1-5	TRBV7-2	TGTGCCAGCAGCTTAGTGAGGGAAAGGCAGCCCCAGCATTTT	CASSLVRERQPQHF
NA	TRBD1	TRBJ1-1	TRBV5-1	TGCGCCAGCAGCCAACCTCCGACAGGGCATACTGAAGCTTTCTTT	CASSQPPTGHTEAFF
few	NA	TRBJ1-5	TRBV2	TGTGCCAGCAGTGAAGCGTCCGGAGGTTTTCAGCCCCAGCATTTT	CASSEASGGFQPQHF
NA	TRBD2	TRBJ2-3	TRBV5-4	TGTGCCAGCAGCTTGGTCGGGGGGGGCACAGATACGCAGTATTTT	CASSLVGGGTDTQYF
NA	NA	TRBJ2-3	TRBV4-1	TGCGCCAGCAGCCAAGATCGGACAGATACGCAGTATTTT	CASSQDRTDTQYF
NA	NA	TRBJ2-3	TRBV5-6	TGTGCCAGCAGCTTTCACGGGAGAGGGACGCAGTATTTT	CASSFHGRGTQYF
NA	TRBD2	TRBJ2-1	TRBV27	TGTGCCAGTATATCAAGACTAGCGGGAACCAATGAGCAGTTCTTC	CASISRLAGTNEQFF
NA	NA	TRBJ1-1	TRBV5-5	TGTGCCAGCAGCCCCGGGATAGGGGCTTTCTTT	CASSPGIGAFF
NA	TRBD2	TRBJ2-5	TRBV27	TGTGCCAGCAGTTTATCTTTACTAGCGGGGGCTGGGGAGACCCAGTACTTC	CASSLSLLAGAGETQYF
NA	NA	TRBJ1-2	TRBV28	TGTGCCAGCAGTCCTTCTCGGTTGCCTCACTATGGCTACACCTTC	CASSPSRLPHYGYTF
NA	TRBD2	TRBJ2-1	TRBV5-5	TGTGCCAGCAGCTTGGAGGGGACTAACGCCTACAATGAGCAGTTCTTC	CASSLEGTNAYNEQFF
NA	NA	TRBJ1-5	TRBV7-2	TGTGCCAGCAGACCGCCCGAAGGAAATCAGCCCCAGCATTTT	CASRPPEGNQPQHF
few	TRBD1	TRBJ1-1	TRBV6-1	TGTGCCAGCAGCGGACAGGGGCTCACTGAAGCTTTCTTT	CASSGQGLTEAFF
few	NA	TRBJ1-2	TRBV7-9	TGTGCCAGCAGCACAGTTGGAGGCTACACCTTC	CASSTVGGYTF
NA	TRBD2	TRBJ2-1	TRBV5-5	TGTGCCAGCGTAGCGACTAGCGGGAGTTGGAATGAGCAGTTCTTC	CASVATSGSWNEQFF
NA	TRBD1	TRBJ1-4	TRBV5-1	TGCGCCAGCAGCTTGGCCCGGACAGGGGGGCCTGAAAAACTGTTTTTT	CASSLARTGGPEKLFF
NA	NA	TRBJ2-7	TRBV10-3	TGTGCCATTAACCAGGAGGCAGGCAATGGGTACGAGCAGTACTTC	CAINQEAGNGYEQYF
NA	NA	TRBJ2-6	TRBV6-1	TGTGCCAGCAGTGAAAACCCGACACCCTCCCTCGGGGCCAACGTCCTGACTTTC	CASSENPTPSLGANVLTF
NA	NA	TRBJ1-2	TRBV28	TGTGCCAGCAGTACACAGGGCCCGTGGGGCTACACCTTC	CASSTQGPWGYTF
NA	NA	TRBJ1-5	TRBV6-6	TGTGCCAGCAGTTACTCAGGGGGACGGAATCAGCCCCAGCATTTT	CASSYSGGRNQPQHF
NA	TRBD2	TRBJ2-3	TRBV29-1	TGCAGCGTTGGGGATAGCGGGAGGTTGGGCACAGATACGCAGTATTTT	CSVGDSGRLGTDTQYF
once	NA	TRBJ1-3	TRBV27	TGTGCCAGCGGATACTGGGGCGGGATCTCTGGAAACACCATATATTTT	CASGYWGGISGNTIYF
once	NA	TRBJ1-4	TRBV5-1	TGCGCCAGCAGCTCGACAGGAACCGAAAAACTGTTTTTT	CASSSTGTEKLFF
NA	TRBD2	TRBJ2-7	TRBV27	TGTGCCAGCAGTTTAGTATGGGAGACTAGCGGGAGTTACGAGCAGTACTTC	CASSLVWETSGSYEQYF
NA	NA	TRBJ1-4	TRBV5-4	TGTGCCAGCAGCACGCTATCTAATGAAAAACTGTTTTTT	CASSTLSNEKLFF
few	NA	TRBJ2-7	TRBV10-3	TGTGCCATCAGTGACGCCTACGAGCAGTACTTC	CAISDAYEQYF
NA	NA	TRBJ2-3	TRBV4-1	TGCGCCAGCAGCCATCTACTCCGGGGGGCCAGGGCAGATACGCAGTATTTT	CASSHLLRGARADTQYF
NA	NA	TRBJ1-3	TRBV12-5	TGTGCTAGTGGTTTGTCACGGGGTGGAAACACCATATATTTT	CASGLSRGGNTIYF
NA	TRBD1	TRBJ1-3	TRBV9	TGTGCCAGCAGCGCGACAGGGGTTGGAAACACCATATATTTT	CASSATGVGNTIYF
NA	NA	TRBJ1-1	TRBV19	TGTGCCAGTAATCGGGGCTCGGAGAACACTGAAGCTTTCTTT	CASNRGSENTEAFF
once	TRBD2	TRBJ2-5	TRBV5-4	TGTGCCAGCAGCTCATTCCTAGCGGGGGGGCCTGGGCAAGAGACCCAGTACTTC	CASSSFLAGGPGQETQYF
once	NA	TRBJ2-2	TRBV7-2	TGTGCCAGCAGCTTCACAGAGGCGAACACCGGGGAGCTGTTTTTT	CASSFTEANTGELFF
NA	NA	TRBJ1-2	TRBV18	TGTGCCAGCTCACCACCGGGGTATGGCTACACCTTC	CASSPPGYGYTF
NA	TRBD1	TRBJ1-3	TRBV30	TGTGCCTGGAGGGGACAGGGAACTGGAAACACCATATATTTT	CAWRGQGTGNTIYF
NA	NA	TRBJ1-1	TRBV5-1	TGCGCCAGCAGCTTGGCGGGCCGCACTGAAGCTTTCTTT	CASSLAGRTEAFF
once	NA	TRBJ2-5	TRBV30	TGTGCCTGGAGTTTAGCCCCACAAAGAGAGACCCAGTACTTC	CAWSLAPQRETQYF
NA	TRBD2	TRBJ2-3	TRBV5-1	TGCGCCAGCAGCTTGGGGGCGGGAGTGGAAGATACGCAGTATTTT	CASSLGAGVEDTQYF
once	NA	TRBJ2-7	TRBV7-9	TGTGCCAGCGGGGTCTACGAGCAGTACTTC	CASGVYEQYF
once	NA	TRBJ2-7	TRBV14	TGTGCCAGCAGCCAACAGACAGTGGTGCAGTACTTC	CASSQQTVVQYF
NA	NA	TRBJ2-7	TRBV13	TGTGCCAGCAGCCCCATCGGGGGCGCCTACGAGCAGTACTTC	CASSPIGGAYEQYF
NA	NA	TRBJ2-7	TRBV30	TGTGCCTGGAGTCGAGGCTCGAACTACGAGCAGTACTTC	CAWSRGSNYEQYF
NA	NA	TRBJ2-3	TRBV19	TGTGCCAGTAGTATTCGGGCAGGGATAACAGATACGCAGTATTTT	CASSIRAGITDTQYF
NA	NA	TRBJ2-7	TRBV27	TGTGCCAGCAGTAAACAGAAGGAGAGAATTAGCGGCTACGAGCAGTACTTC	CASSKQKERISGYEQYF